This passage covers 30 T cell receptor beta chains from one sample sequenced in a study of blood T cell repertoires in COVID-19. The protocol was immunoSEQ multiplex PCR, while the TCRdb copy is restricted to in-frame clones and leaves out a portion. The sample lists about 170,000 clones, more than 75% occurring once. Material: peripheral blood. The receptors here all came from a man in his fifties or sixties who had recovered from COVID-19.

This clone showed up just once. The CDR3: CSASKQGYYGYTF. CDR3 DNA: TGCAGTGCTAGTAAGCAGGGCTACTATGGCTACACCTTC. The V gene is TRBV20-1, the J gene TRBJ1-2; the D gene is possibly TRBD1 (5 bases). CDR3 size: 13 residues. The V end was cut by 3 bases, the J end by 3 bases, with 11 bases between. Germline V lookup: CDR1 DFQATT, CDR2 SNEGSKA (reference sequence).

DNA of the CDR3: TGTGCCAGCAGCGTAGTAGCGGCCAGCACAGATACGCAGTATTTT. Translation: CASSVVAASTDTQYF. This sequence joins TRBV9 and TRBJ2-3; D may be TRBD2 (6 bases). The V and J ends lost 0 bases and 0 bases respectively, with 8 bases between them. The CDR3 runs to 15 residues. Germline V lookup: CDR1 SGDLS, CDR2 YYNGEE. The complete variable domain, with remaining parts taken from reference TRBV9 and TRBJ2-3, reads DSGVTQTPKHLITATGQRVTLRCSPRSGDLSVYWYQQSLDQGLQFLIQYYNGEERAKGNILERFSAQQFPDLHSELNLSSLELGDSALYFCASSVVAASTDTQYFGPGTRLTVL.

The CDR3 protein is CASSPREGVTEAFF. DNA of the CDR3: TGTGCCAGCAGCCCCCGAGAGGGGGTGACTGAAGCTTTCTTT. The rearrangement joins TRBV4-2 to TRBJ1-1, with a weak D call TRBD1 (6 bases). Trimming left V 4 bases short and J 5 bases short, with 14 bases between. CDR1 LGHNA and CDR2 YNFKEQ come from the germline V gene. The CDR3 is made up of 14 amino acids.

The chain employs TRBV11-2 and TRBJ1-4, with unresolved D. V was cut by 5 bases and J by 3 bases, with 10 bases left in between. The CDR3 has 14 residues. The germline V gene has CDR1 SGHAT and CDR2 FQNNGV. The CDR3 here is CASSPPAANEKLFF. CDR3 bases: TGTGCCAGCAGCCCCCCCGCAGCTAATGAAAAACTGTTTTTT.

In this sample, this clone turned up a few times. The chain carries TRBV7-8 and TRBJ2-5; D might be TRBD1 (6 bases). Germline loops: CDR1 SGHVS, CDR2 FQNEAQ. This CDR3 is 14 amino acids long. Trimming took off 6 bases at V and 0 bases at J, with 11 bases between the two ends. CDR3 region: CASRGWDNQETQYF. The CDR3 coding sequence is TGTGCCAGCAGAGGATGGGACAACCAAGAGACCCAGTACTTC.

The genes are TRBV4-1 and TRBJ2-7; 8 bases align to TRBD1. Looked up from germline, CDR1 is MGHRA and CDR2 is YSYEKL. This CDR3 has 15 residues. The V and J ends lost 2 bases and 0 bases, in that order; junction bases with no gene match: 3. The chain's CDR3 is CASSQTTGDSYEQYF. CDR3 in DNA: TGCGCCAGCAGCCAAACGACAGGGGACTCCTACGAGCAGTACTTC.

This clone was seen more than once but under ten times. V gene TRBV29-1 combines with J gene TRBJ1-2; 11 nucleotides match TRBD1. V shed 7 bases and J 6 bases; nucleotides not matched to a gene: 4. There are 12 residues in the CDR3. Germline V CDR1 and CDR2: SQVTM, ANQGSEA. This CDR3 is CSGGTGGDGYTF. CDR3 coding DNA: TGCAGCGGTGGGACAGGGGGAGATGGCTACACCTTC.

This clone has only one observation. The chain is built from TRBV2 and TRBJ1-2; perhaps TRBD1 as D (5 bases). This CDR3 is 16 amino acids long. Germline V CDR1 and CDR2: SNHLY, FYNNEI. V was pared by 5 bases and J by 6 bases, with 22 bases between. CDR3 sequence (DNA): TGTGCCAGCAGTCGACAGCAACCAGGAAGGGTCGATGGCTACACCTTC. It specifies CASSRQQPGRVDGYTF.

V is TRBV5-5 and J is TRBJ1-3, with 9 positions matching TRBD1. Losses at the gene ends were 3 bases for V and 7 bases for J; bases not matched to a gene: 17. The CDR3 runs to 18 residues. Germline CDR1 and CDR2: SGHKS and YYEKEE (reference sequence). The CDR3 sequence: CASSSTPAGTGFLNTIYF. The CDR3 bases are TGTGCCAGCAGCTCCACCCCCGCAGGGACAGGGTTTTTGAACACCATATATTTT.

V gene TRBV27 combines with J gene TRBJ2-7, with 8 bases fitting TRBD2. Germline V gives CDR1 MNHEY, CDR2 SMNVEV (reference sequence). The CDR3 totals 13 residues. The V gene end was trimmed by 6 bases and the J gene end by 4 bases; junction bases not matched to a gene: 5. CDR3 amino acids: CASSRGGLYEQYF. The CDR3 region has the DNA TGTGCCAGCAGCCGCGGGGGGCTATACGAGCAGTACTTC.

A few counts support this clone. The genes are TRBV28 and TRBJ1-2; D not resolved. Trimming removed 3 bases from V and 4 bases from J, with 9 bases in between. The germline gives CDR1 MDHEN, CDR2 SYDVKM. This CDR3 has 13 residues. The CDR3 loop reads CASSFGGSYGYTF. The CDR3 DNA follows: TGTGCCAGCAGTTTCGGCGGAAGCTATGGCTACACCTTC.

This clone was detected a few times. V is TRBV29-1 and J is TRBJ2-2, with TRBD2 matching 13 bases. This CDR3 comprises 15 residues. Germline lookup yields CDR1 SQVTM and CDR2 ANQGSEA. The J segment lost 4 bases and the V segment lost 6 bases, leaving 5 bases of the junction unmatched. This CDR3 is CSVRLAGGATGELFF. The CDR3 nucleotides read TGCAGCGTCAGACTAGCGGGAGGTGCCACCGGGGAGCTGTTTTTT.

This clone was recorded once. This chain links TRBV4-3 with TRBJ1-1, with D tentatively TRBD1 (6 bases). The germline V gene encodes CDR1 LGHNA and CDR2 YSLEER. This CDR3 has 15 residues. Trimming pared 0 bases from V and 1 base from J, leaving 9 bases between. CDR3 amino acids: CASSQDARGNTEAFF. CDR3 bases: TGCGCCAGCAGCCAAGATGCCAGGGGGAACACTGAAGCTTTCTTT.

This clone was seen once. The rearrangement joins TRBV2 to TRBJ2-1; TRBD2 matches 7 bases. Germline CDR1 is SNHLY and CDR2 is FYNNEI. J was trimmed by 6 bases and V by 4 bases; bases with no gene match: 9. The CDR3 is 15 amino acids. Here the CDR3 reads CASSGSSGYLNEQFF. The DNA of the CDR3 is TGTGCCAGCAGTGGGAGTAGCGGGTACCTCAATGAGCAGTTCTTC.

The genes are TRBV28 and TRBJ1-1; 7 bases match TRBD1. V shed 5 bases and J 1 base; nucleotides not matched to a gene: 10. The CDR3 has 16 amino acids. Germline assignment: CDR1 MDHEN and CDR2 SYDVKM. CDR3 nucleotides: TGTGCCAGCAGTCCCATGACAGGGACCCCGAACACTGAAGCTTTCTTT. This codes for CASSPMTGTPNTEAFF.

J is TRBJ1-2 and V is TRBV27; the D is unclear. CDR3 size: 13 residues. V lost 6 bases and J 5 bases, leaving 13 bases between the germline ends. Germline V gene lookup returns CDR1 MNHEY and CDR2 SMNVEV (reference sequence). CDR3 region: CASRTPTTYGYTF. The DNA of the CDR3 is TGTGCCAGCAGAACCCCGACGACTTATGGCTACACCTTC.

About this clone itself: At one end the junction does not follow the germline gene, possibly because of a read error. Here the CDR3 reads CASSPKYGYTF. The CDR3 region has the DNA TGTGCCAGCAGTCCTAAGTATGGCTACACCTTC. This chain connects TRBV6-6 to TRBJ1-2; D unclear. Looked up from germline, CDR1 is MNHNY and CDR2 is SVGAGI (reference sequence). This CDR3 spans 11 amino acids.

CDR3 residues: CASSLLRVEDTQYF. For the CDR3, the DNA is TGTGCCAGCAGCTTATTGCGGGTGGAAGATACGCAGTATTTT. The chain links TRBV7-2 to TRBJ2-3, with D maybe TRBD2 (5 bases). V lost 2 bases and J 5 bases, leaving 11 bases between the germline ends. The CDR3 is made up of 14 amino acids. CDR1 and CDR2 (germline): SGHTA, FQGNSA.

The chain has TRBV5-6 and TRBJ2-2, with a weak D call TRBD1 (6 bases). This CDR3 comprises 15 residues. Germline V gives CDR1 SGHDT, CDR2 YYEEEE. V was shortened by 0 bases and J by 1 base, with 7 bases between the two germline ends. CDR3: CASSLAQGNTGELFF. CDR3 sequence (DNA): TGTGCCAGCAGCTTGGCACAGGGGAACACCGGGGAGCTGTTTTTT.

This chain joins TRBV12-3 or TRBV12-4 and TRBJ2-7; D gene uncertain. V lost 3 bases to trimming and J lost 2 bases, with 8 bases between them. This CDR3 has 13 residues. CDR3 region: CASSFSRTYEQYF. The CDR3 DNA follows: TGTGCCAGCAGTTTCTCCAGGACCTACGAGCAGTACTTC.

The DNA of the CDR3 is TGTGCCACCACTGGGCCCACAGGGTGGCCCCAGCATTTT. Protein: CATTGPTGWPQHF. The chain employs TRBV7-9 and TRBJ1-5, with D maybe TRBD1 (6 bases). The V and J ends lost 10 bases and 9 bases respectively, with 19 bases between them. This CDR3 spans 13 amino acids. CDR1 is SEHNR and CDR2 is FQNEAQ in the germline V gene (reference sequence).

This rearrangement joins TRBV3-1 (or the pseudogene TRBV3-2) to TRBJ2-7; D gene unclear. The V gene lost 0 bases and the J gene lost 2 bases, with 11 bases spanning the gap. The CDR3 spans 15 residues. CDR1 and CDR2 from the germline V gene are LGHDT and YNNKEL (reference sequence). The CDR3 coding sequence is TGTGCCAGCAGCCAAGAGTGGCTAGATGCCTACGAGCAGTACTTC. This encodes CASSQEWLDAYEQYF.

This clone came up a few times. J is TRBJ2-7 and V is TRBV5-5; TRBD2 matches 11 bases. The V gene's germline CDR1 is SGHKS and CDR2 YYEKEE (reference sequence). The junction had 7 bases not matched to a gene; V was cut back by 3 bases and J by 2 bases. The CDR3 extends over 16 amino acids. The CDR3 nucleotides are TGTGCCAGCAGCTCTCGAGGGACTAGCGGCGCCTACGAGCAGTACTTC. It specifies CASSSRGTSGAYEQYF.

In nucleotides, the CDR3 is TGTGCCAGCAGTCAGGGTGCAACTAATGAAAAACTGTTTTTT. It translates to CASSQGATNEKLFF. This chain uses TRBV28 with TRBJ1-4; possibly TRBD1 for D (5 bases). Germline V gives CDR1 MDHEN, CDR2 SYDVKM. The CDR3 is made up of 14 amino acids. V gave up 5 bases and J gave up 0 bases, with 7 bases separating them.

This rearrangement joins TRBV28 to TRBJ1-2, with D unresolved. V lost 2 bases, J lost 8 bases, and 18 bases lay in between. The germline V gene has CDR1 MDHEN and CDR2 SYDVKM. This CDR3 contains 15 residues. CDR3 in amino acids: CASSLVTPAARGYTF. CDR3 bases: TGTGCCAGCAGTTTAGTGACCCCGGCGGCCCGCGGCTACACCTTC.

This clone showed up just once. The chain has TRBV20-1 and TRBJ2-1; unclear D gene. The CDR3 extends over 11 amino acids. Deletions cut 1 base from V and 7 bases from J, with 5 bases between. Germline CDR1 and CDR2: DFQATT and SNEGSKA (reference sequence). CDR3 nucleotides: TGCAGTGCTAGAGGTCAGAATGAGCAGTTCTTC. Protein: CSARGQNEQFF.

This chain connects TRBV5-7 to TRBJ2-7; 11 positions agree with TRBD2. TRBV5-7 is an ORF for which the function is uncertain. V was pared by 1 base and J by 2 bases, with 5 bases of the junction left unmatched. This CDR3 contains 16 residues. CDR3 nucleotides: TGTGCCAGCAGCTTGCAGACTAGCGGGATTACCTACGAGCAGTACTTC. It codes for CASSLQTSGITYEQYF.

The chain employs TRBV18 and TRBJ2-7, with 10 bases aligning to TRBD1. Germline loops: CDR1 KGHSH, CDR2 LQKENI. With V trimmed by 0 bases and J by 5 bases, 7 bases remained unmatched. This CDR3 has 16 residues. The CDR3: CASSPPGTGVPNEQYF. CDR3 sequence (DNA): TGTGCCAGCTCACCACCCGGGACAGGGGTTCCGAACGAGCAGTACTTC.

This chain links TRBV27 with TRBJ2-1, with D possibly TRBD1 on 5 matching bases. The CDR3 sequence is 15 residues long. The germline V and J ends were trimmed by 5 bases and 0 bases, with 11 bases remaining between them. CDR1 is MNHEY and CDR2 is SMNVEV in the germline V gene (reference sequence). The DNA of the CDR3 is TGTGCCAGCAGTCCTGACAGAGGCTCCTACAATGAGCAGTTCTTC. It encodes CASSPDRGSYNEQFF.

The chain has TRBV5-1 and TRBJ2-1; D is unclear. CDR1 is SGHRS, CDR2 YFSETQ, per germline. The length of the CDR3 is 12 residues. Trimming stripped 6 bases from V and 5 bases from J, with 9 bases between. The CDR3 is CASNNYDNEQFF. CDR3 in DNA: TGCGCCAGCAATAACTACGACAATGAGCAGTTCTTC. The full variable domain, in which reference TRBV5-1 and TRBJ2-1 provide the parts outside the CDR3, is KAGVTQTPRYLIKTRGQQVTLSCSPISGHRSVSWYQQTPGQGLQFLFEYFSETQRNKGNFPGRFSGRQFSNSRSEMNVSTLELGDSALYLCASNNYDNEQFFGPGTRLTVL.